This T cell receptor (beta chain) originates from a study of naive and memory T cell subsets (dated by TCRdb to about 2017). Regarding the complete study: An open-source, UMI-based TCR alpha and beta sequencing pipeline was applied to sorted naive and memory peripheral blood T cell subsets. The results of the functional CMV T cell responses matched the IgG serology results in every case. RNA was DNase-treated and reverse transcribed with TCR constant-region primers, mostly using SuperScript III. Summary of the overall study and its limitations: The repertoire findings for the naive and memory subsets could not be validated against a ground truth because none was available. TCR abundance followed a power law with an exponent that was different for naive and memory subsets but consistent across the three individuals. In both CD4 and CD8 cells, going from naive through CM, EM and EMRA, the Gini index went up while Shannon and inverse Simpson diversity went down. Clonotypes were defined as single alpha or beta chain sequences, not paired alpha/beta receptors. Following error correction, more than 95% of naive TCR sequences occurred only once, which made naive abundance distributions much steeper than those of memory subsets. A few larger clonotypes were found in naive repertoires, especially CD8, and these larger clonotypes were possibly memory cells re-expressing CD45RA. RNA-based TCR counts may be influenced by expression changes linked to T cell activation and differentiation.

This clonotype was seen only a few times. Its antigen is still unknown. No quality values exist for individual bases; no much larger clone is one base distant. The library was made by UMI-ligation and nested PCR. The beta constant-region primer consisted of an equimolar mixture of two oligonucleotides that together covered TRBC1 and TRBC2. Four rounds of PCR, combining the SP2 primer with nested alpha and beta constant-region primers, were used to amplify the ligated cDNA. A single-stranded oligonucleotide bearing the SP2 primer plus a 12-nucleotide UMI was ligated onto the 3' end of the cDNA by T4 RNA ligase 1. Incubation of the ligation reaction lasted roughly 19-25 hours at 16 degrees C. PCR2 was typically performed as a SYBR Green qPCR and was stopped at a predetermined threshold so that over-amplification was prevented. All purifications after the first were performed with Agencourt AMPure XP magnetic beads. Libraries were quantified by Qubit and checked on a TapeStation, where a main peak was expected near 650 bp. Pooled libraries were sequenced on an Illumina MiSeq with v2 2x251 paired-end kits, typically giving 1-2 million reads per sample. Each sample's library went into the pool at roughly 4 nM, and roughly 4.5-8% PhiX was added to help with cluster recognition. The paper's data handling went like this. FASTQ reads processed by Demultiplexor were assigned V and J genes by Decombinator through tag matching that tolerated a single base-pair mismatch. UMIs were used by Collapsinator to correct both sequencing errors and frequency errors arising from PCR heterogeneity. TCRs were translated and CDR3s were extracted from the conserved cysteine to the FGXG phenylalanine by CDR3Translator, with non-productive sequences being flagged. Gini, Shannon entropy and inverse Simpson indices were calculated on repertoires subsampled to equal numbers of UMI-defined TCRs. Within the linear range, a power law was fitted to clonotype abundance distributions using maximum likelihood. When run on a single naive CD8 sample, MIGEC and the pipeline yielded similar UMI counts, similar unique TCR numbers and similar clonal distributions. One analysis removed from the naive repertoire any naive TCRs that were also present in any memory subset from the same donor. The repertoires were searched for 7,000 to 8,000 CMV-associated CDR3 sequences that had been compiled from VDJdb and a published dataset. The public sequencing data were trimmed at Q25 with fastp and processed into clonotypes with MiXCR by TCRdb, which kept only in-frame beta chains. Each entry merges the rows of one CDR3 protein and shows their most common DNA and genes. For this entry, the V and J calls and clone size follow TCRdb and not the study's own pipeline. For this sample there are over 100,000 distinct CDR3 sequences; roughly 15% appear just once. 2.8% of the sample is held by the ten biggest clonotypes.

The CDR3 runs 14 residues from the cysteine to the phenylalanine. Only the CDR3 DNA is retained, 42 bases long and in frame from the first base. V gives up 3 bases and J gives up 5 bases, and the segment between their germline ends measures 14 bases. Via the germline V gene, CDR1 is MNHNS and CDR2 SASEGT. TCR alpha and beta chain libraries were amplified separately from the second PCR step onward. The CMV status of each donor was determined by measuring IFNgamma production from CD4+ T cells after fresh PBMCs had been stimulated overnight with CMV viral lysate. CD4 T cells were positively selected with Miltenyi beads, followed by positive selection of CD8 T cells from the CD4-negative fraction. Cells were stained for CD3, CD4, CD8, CD45RA, CD27 and a live/dead dye and were sorted on a BD Aria II into four subsets based on CD45RA and CD27. A few healthy volunteers provided blood, and each donor's sample was split into CD4 and CD8 T cells and then further divided into four differentiation subsets. Around 110 ml of peripheral blood was taken from each donor, and PBMC were separated by density-gradient centrifugation on Ficoll-Paque PLUS. After sorting, cells were lysed in RLT buffer, RNA was extracted using a Qiagen RNeasy kit, and the extracted RNA was stored at -80 degrees C.

This clonotype was sampled from a human donor in good health. This sequence uses TRBV6-1 and TRBJ2-7, with no confidently assigned D gene. Sequencing was done on a sample of naive CD8+ T cells from blood. The intended sense of this specimen's cell subset or site label: naive T cells, CD45RA high CD27+. The DNA reads TGTGCCAGCAGTGATCAGGCCGGTCGGGACGAGCAGTACTTC. Its coded protein is CASSDQAGRDEQYF.